This TCR beta chain was captured in a study of blood T cell repertoires in COVID-19 (dated by TCRdb to the early 2020s). Concerning the study at large: Collaborator samples came from the United States, Italy and Spain and covered acute and convalescent phases of COVID-19. The sample metadata nearly always contained a de-identified subject ID, COVID-19 status, age in years and sex. Where available, HLA class I and class II types were taken from metadata supplied by the sample provider and were not determined by assay-based typing. Samples were obtained from the ongoing ImmuneRACE study (first 160 participants) and from 1,200 or so subjects provided by 6 global collaborators. Deeply sampled blood TCRbeta repertoires from subjects exposed to, actively infected with, or recovered from COVID-19 were included in the dataset. The prospective study material was composed of cDNA or gDNA derived from T cells, B-cell-depleted T cells, or PBMCs. The repertoires were released in a freely available public database intended as a resource for research on the immune response to SARS-CoV-2.

TCRbeta CDR3 regions were amplified from genomic DNA using the immunoSEQ Assay, a bias-controlled multiplex PCR. Per the authors' processing: The number of nucleated cells in each sample was estimated from the amplification of reference gene primers within the assay. To quantify the absolute abundance of each unique TCRbeta CDR3 rearrangement, sequence reads were collapsed and filtered. Productive Simpson clonality was computed per sample as the square root of Simpson's diversity index over productive rearrangements. TCRdb carries this immuneACCESS record with in-frame sequences only. Its versions omit some clonotypes, under half of them owing to an unresolved V gene in the studies checked, with the rest unexplained. That table gives V, J and clone size, and the DNA gave D and trimming. The sample includes approximately 300,000 clones, with about nine tenths observed a single time. The ten largest make up approximately 6.5% of the sample.

For this clone: Its antigen is unknown. No quality values exist for individual bases; no much larger clone is one base distant.

One collaborating source in Seattle enrolled patients during active infection and followed them longitudinally through the course of disease. The collaborating institutions used their own protocols to collect whole blood in K2EDTA tubes. For TCRbeta analysis, collaborator samples were shipped as frozen whole blood, as isolated PBMCs, or as DNA extracted from either sample type. The CDR3 spans 13 residues, from the cysteine through the phenylalanine. CDR3 DNA is the only sequence kept; it has 39 bases, read in frame from the first base. The V and J ends are trimmed by 3 bases and 5 bases, leaving 9 bases between them. Per the germline V gene, SGHTA is the CDR1 and FQGNSA is the CDR2. The study at large found these results: The quantity of clinical and demographic metadata differed by source and by participant and was supplied without curation.

The V and J segments used are TRBV7-2 and TRBJ2-3, and the D gene may be TRBD1, 6 bases matching. Sequencing was carried out using peripheral blood. The source is a woman between 50 and 59 years old with COVID-19, enrolled during active disease. The sequenced DNA: TGTGCCAGCAGCTTTAGCAGGGGAGATACGCAGTATTTT. Protein translation: CASSFSRGDTQYF.